A single TCR beta chain is shown here with its context. Antigen specificity is unknown. Since all of the isolated RNA was reverse transcribed, expressed TCRB transcripts were what got sequenced. Profiled with immunoSEQ multiplex PCR; TCRdb holds only in-frame clones, not every one. Of 350,000 to 400,000 clones listed, roughly 12% are singletons. The sample comes from a study of beta chain features in type 1 diabetes. Points from the study as a whole: Shortening that was moderate but significant affected the TCRB CDR3s of Type 1 diabetes patients in all four CD4+ subsets.

The V end lost 2 bases, the J end lost 0 bases, and 5 bases lay between the germline ends. In germline, CDR1 is GTSNPN, CDR2 SVGIG (reference sequence). CDR3 length: 13 residues. The chain has TRBV30 and TRBJ1-5; D is undetermined. The sample consisted of naive CD4+ T cells from blood. The sequence derives from a woman between 18 and 29 years old with type 1 diabetes. CDR3 protein: CAWSILSNQPQHF. In DNA, the CDR3 is TGTGCCTGGAGTATTCTTAGCAATCAGCCCCAGCATTTT.